This TCR beta chain derives from a study of T cells in Graves' hyperthyroidism and ophthalmopathy (dated by TCRdb to the late 2010s). Context from the whole study: Peripheral blood samples were taken at initial diagnosis, before any treatment was given. Whether ophthalmopathy could be predicted prospectively was tested in an independent validation cohort made up of under 20 hyperthyroidism patients plus 17 patients who later progressed to ophthalmopathy. In addition, the study compared T-cell repertoires in thyroid tissue and in blood from roughly 6 Graves' hyperthyroidism patients. The roughly 100 discovery patients were divided at random into training and test sets in a 7:3 ratio. After sampling, hyperthyroidism patients received methimazole starting at 30 mg daily, and ophthalmopathy patients received high-dose intravenous methylprednisolone. TCR Vbeta CDR3 sequencing of 130 to 150 peripheral blood samples (over 40 ophthalmopathy, about 80 hyperthyroidism and roughly 17 progressor patients) is reported in the paper. To identify distinguishing TCR V-J signatures, a discovery cohort of 100 patients was used, comprising under 45 with Graves' ophthalmopathy and around 60 with stable Graves' hyperthyroidism. Broad study findings and their caveats: Most expanded thyroid clonotypes (frequency above 0.001) were also found in blood, which suggests that blood repertoires may mirror thyroid immune responses. Sample size was not statistically predetermined, and blinding of investigators to group allocation was not performed. In validation, the model predicted progression to ophthalmopathy with approximately 70% sensitivity and around 72% specificity, a median of roughly seven months before onset. In cross-validation, a model built on a 13 V-J signature told ophthalmopathy apart from stable hyperthyroidism with roughly 87% sensitivity and about 81% specificity, and in testing the same model reached 80%/75%.

This clonotype came up a few times. The antigen it binds to is not known. Base-call qualities are not available, and no considerably larger clone is one nucleotide away. Ophthalmopathy patients had moderately to severely active disease, with a Clinical Activity Score of 3 or more, a NOSPECS grade of 4 or more, and a disease duration of less than 3 months. Any patient with an uncontrolled infection, another autoimmune disease, pregnancy or lactation was excluded. Clinical symptoms, serum thyroxine and TRAb, thyroid ultrasound, and orbital computed tomography formed the basis for the diagnoses. PBMCs were isolated from around 10 ml of fresh peripheral blood by Ficoll-Paque density gradient centrifugation. Total RNA was extracted using Trizol reagent, and RNA quality was assessed on an Agilent 2100 Bioanalyzer. TCR beta CDR3 regions were amplified from RNA transcripts. For the first round of RT-PCR on the TCR CDR3, the HTBI primer set was used together with the Qiagen OneStep RT-PCR kit. The libraries were constructed in a second round of multiplex PCR and then size-selected and purified. The libraries were sequenced on an Illumina HiSeq2000 using paired-end 100 bp reads. The authors processed their data as follows. SOAPnuke was used to process the raw data, throwing out any read that contained adapters or uncalled bases, had a mean Phred below 15, or lacked an exact constant-primer or identifier match. High-quality paired reads were merged using COPE v1.2.5, and each unique nucleotide sequence was defined as a clonotype. MiTCR v1.1 was used to align the clonotypes against IMGT TRBV, TRBD and TRBJ reference segments. Only V-J combinations with frequency above 0.0001, covering about 99% of repertoires, were analysed. The TCS score was defined as the ratio of F50 (clonal expansion) to E x V (chaos), calculated using BLOSUM62-based TCRdist between CDR3 peptides within each V-J. Welch's t-statistics and random forest reduced 514 V-J features to about 12, which were used in a naive Bayes classifier (R e1071). In TCRdb, the public reads were trimmed at Q25 with fastp and aligned with MiXCR, with productive beta chains retained. Rows matching on CDR3 protein sequence are summarized as one entry with the most common DNA and genes. The V and J calls here are based on TCRdb, not the publication. Counted in this sample were a few hundred thousand distinct CDR3 sequences; roughly 15% of them appeared once. Roughly a fifth of the sample is taken by the ten largest.

The sequence came from a woman aged 60-75 years with Graves' ophthalmopathy. Sequencing was done on a sample of blood.

The nucleotide sequence is given as TGTGCCAGCAGTGCCCACCGGGGGGACAGGGGATCCTATGGCTACACCTTC. The encoded protein is CASSAHRGDRGSYGYTF. The V and J genes are TRBV6-1 and TRBJ1-2; the junction holds 10 bases that match TRBD1. Spanning cysteine to phenylalanine, the CDR3 consists of 17 amino acids. Solely the CDR3 DNA is kept, with 51 bases framed from the first base. The germline V gene sets CDR1 to MNHNS and CDR2 to SASEGT. The junction shows trimming of 4 bases on V and 4 bases on J, and the gene matches do not reach 12 bases of it.